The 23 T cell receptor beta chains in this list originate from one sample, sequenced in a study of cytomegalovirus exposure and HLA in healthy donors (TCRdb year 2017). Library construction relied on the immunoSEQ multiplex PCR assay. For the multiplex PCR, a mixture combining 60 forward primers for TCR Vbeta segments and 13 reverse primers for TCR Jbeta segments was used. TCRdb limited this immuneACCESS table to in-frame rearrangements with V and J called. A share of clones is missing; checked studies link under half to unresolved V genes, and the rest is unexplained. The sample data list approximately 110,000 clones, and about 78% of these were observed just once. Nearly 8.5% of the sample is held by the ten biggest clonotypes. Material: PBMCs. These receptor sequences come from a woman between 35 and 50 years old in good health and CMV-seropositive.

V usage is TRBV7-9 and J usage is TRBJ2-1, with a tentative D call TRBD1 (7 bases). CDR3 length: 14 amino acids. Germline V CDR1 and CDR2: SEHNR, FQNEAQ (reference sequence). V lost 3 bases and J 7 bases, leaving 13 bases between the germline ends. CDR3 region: CASSFLTGRNEQFF. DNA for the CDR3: TGTGCCAGCAGCTTTCTGACAGGGAGGAATGAGCAGTTCTTC.

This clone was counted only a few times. CDR3 amino acids: CASSLDGDTGSPLHF. The CDR3 DNA follows: TGTGCCAGCAGCTTGGACGGGGACACGGGTTCACCCCTCCACTTT. V usage is TRBV5-5 and J usage is TRBJ1-6; tentatively, D is TRBD1 (6 bases). From germline, CDR1 is SGHKS and CDR2 YYEKEE (reference sequence). V dropped 0 bases and J dropped 9 bases, with 13 bases sitting between them. This CDR3 spans 15 amino acids.

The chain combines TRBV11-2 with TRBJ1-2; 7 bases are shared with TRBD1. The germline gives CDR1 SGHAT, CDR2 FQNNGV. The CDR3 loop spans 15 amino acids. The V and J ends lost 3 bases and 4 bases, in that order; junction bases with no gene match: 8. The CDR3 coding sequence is TGTGCCAGCAGCTTTACTACAGGGGTAGGCTATGGCTACACCTTC. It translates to CASSFTTGVGYGYTF.

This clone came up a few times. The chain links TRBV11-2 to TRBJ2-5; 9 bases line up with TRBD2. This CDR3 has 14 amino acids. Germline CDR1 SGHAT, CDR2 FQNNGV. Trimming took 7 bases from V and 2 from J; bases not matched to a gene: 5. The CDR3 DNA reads TGTGCCAGCACCGCGAGCGGGGGGCAAGAGACCCAGTACTTC. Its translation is CASTASGGQETQYF.

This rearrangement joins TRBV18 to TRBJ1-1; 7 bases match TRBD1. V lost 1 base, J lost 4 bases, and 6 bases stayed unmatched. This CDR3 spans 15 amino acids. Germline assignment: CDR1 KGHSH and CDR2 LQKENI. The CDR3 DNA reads TGTGCCAGCTCACCACTATTGTCAGGGGGCACTGAAGCTTTCTTT. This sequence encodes CASSPLLSGGTEAFF.

This chain's CDR3 is CASSLAGRYYGYTF. For the CDR3, the DNA is TGCGCCAGCAGCTTGGCCGGCAGGTACTATGGCTACACCTTC. The V and J genes are TRBV5-1 and TRBJ1-2; D is unclear. CDR3 size: 14 residues. Deletions cut 0 bases from V and 3 bases from J, with 9 bases between. The V gene's germline CDR1 is SGHRS and CDR2 YFSETQ.

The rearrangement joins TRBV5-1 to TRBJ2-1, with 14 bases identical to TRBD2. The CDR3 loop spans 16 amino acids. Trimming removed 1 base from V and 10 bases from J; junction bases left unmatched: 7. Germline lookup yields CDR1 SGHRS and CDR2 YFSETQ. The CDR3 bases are TGCGCCAGCAGCTTGACCGGGACTAGCGGGGGCCCAGAGCAGTTCTTC. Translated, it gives CASSLTGTSGGPEQFF.

The CDR3 nucleotides read TGCGCCAGCAGCCCTACACTGGGGAGAAGGGCAGATACGCAGTATTTT. Amino acid sequence: CASSPTLGRRADTQYF. This rearrangement joins TRBV4-3 to TRBJ2-3; possible D gene TRBD2, 5 bases. Germline CDR1 LGHNA, CDR2 YSLEER. V shed 4 bases and J shed 4 bases, with 18 bases lying between them. This CDR3 spans 16 amino acids.

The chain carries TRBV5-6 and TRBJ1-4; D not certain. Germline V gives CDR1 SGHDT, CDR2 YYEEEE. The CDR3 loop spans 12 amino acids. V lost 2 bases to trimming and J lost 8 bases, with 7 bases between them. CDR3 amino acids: CASSFGNEKLFF. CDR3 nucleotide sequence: TGTGCCAGCAGCTTCGGGAACGAAAAACTGTTTTTT.

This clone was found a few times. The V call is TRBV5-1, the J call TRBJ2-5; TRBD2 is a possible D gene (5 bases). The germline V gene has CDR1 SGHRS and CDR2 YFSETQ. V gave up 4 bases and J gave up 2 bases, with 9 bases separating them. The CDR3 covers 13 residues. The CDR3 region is CASSPREQETQYF. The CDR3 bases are TGCGCCAGCAGCCCAAGGGAGCAAGAGACCCAGTACTTC.

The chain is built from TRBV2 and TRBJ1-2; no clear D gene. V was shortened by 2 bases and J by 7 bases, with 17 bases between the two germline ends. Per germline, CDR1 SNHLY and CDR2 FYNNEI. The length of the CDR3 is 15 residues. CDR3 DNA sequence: TGTGCCAGCAGTGAATTACGCCCGGTTGAGGTTGGCTACACCTTC. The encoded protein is CASSELRPVEVGYTF.

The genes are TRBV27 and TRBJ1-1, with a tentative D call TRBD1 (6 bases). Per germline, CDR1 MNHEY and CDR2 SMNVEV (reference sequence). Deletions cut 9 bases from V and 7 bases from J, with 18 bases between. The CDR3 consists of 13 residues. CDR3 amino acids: CASRGGEQGEAFF. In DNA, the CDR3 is TGTGCCAGTAGGGGGGGGGAACAGGGTGAAGCTTTCTTT.

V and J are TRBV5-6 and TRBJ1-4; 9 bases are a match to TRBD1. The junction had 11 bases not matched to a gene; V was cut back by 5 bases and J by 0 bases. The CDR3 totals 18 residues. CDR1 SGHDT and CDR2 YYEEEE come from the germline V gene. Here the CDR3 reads CASSPGQGRLATNEKLFF. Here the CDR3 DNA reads TGTGCCAGCAGTCCGGGACAGGGAAGACTCGCAACTAATGAAAAACTGTTTTTT.

CDR3 sequence (DNA): TGTGCCAGCTCACCAAAGTCAGGGGGTAACTATGGCTACACCTTC. Translation: CASSPKSGGNYGYTF. The chain links TRBV18 to TRBJ1-2, with 7 positions matching TRBD1. This CDR3 is built from 15 residues. CDR1 and CDR2 from the germline V gene are KGHSH and LQKENI. The junction had 4 bases not matched to a gene; V was cut back by 2 bases and J by 1 base.

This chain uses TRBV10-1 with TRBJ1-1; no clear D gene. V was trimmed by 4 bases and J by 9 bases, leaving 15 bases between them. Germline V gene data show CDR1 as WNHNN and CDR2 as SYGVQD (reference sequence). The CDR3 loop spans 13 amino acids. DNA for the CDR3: TGCGCCAGCAGTGGGAGAGGGCAGACCCAAGCTTTCTTT. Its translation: CASSGRGQTQAFF.

CDR3 nucleotides: TGTGCCACACTAGCGGACTACAATGAGCAGTTCTTC. Its translation: CATLADYNEQFF. The chain couples TRBV2 to TRBJ2-1; 8 bases align to TRBD2. The CDR3 spans 12 residues. Germline V gives CDR1 SNHLY, CDR2 FYNNEI. Trimming took 10 bases from V and 3 from J; bases not matched to a gene: 2.

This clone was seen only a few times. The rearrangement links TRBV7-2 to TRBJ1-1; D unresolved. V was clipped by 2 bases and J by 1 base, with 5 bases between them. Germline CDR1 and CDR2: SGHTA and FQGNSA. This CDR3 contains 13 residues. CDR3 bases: TGTGCCAGCAGCTTATACGGGAACACTGAAGCTTTCTTT. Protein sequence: CASSLYGNTEAFF.

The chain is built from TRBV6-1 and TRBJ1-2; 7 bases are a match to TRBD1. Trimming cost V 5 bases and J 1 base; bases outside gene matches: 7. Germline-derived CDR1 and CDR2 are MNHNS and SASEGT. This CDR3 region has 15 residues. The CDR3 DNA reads TGTGCCAGCAGTCCCTCAGGGGGGAGTAACTATGGCTACACCTTC. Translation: CASSPSGGSNYGYTF.

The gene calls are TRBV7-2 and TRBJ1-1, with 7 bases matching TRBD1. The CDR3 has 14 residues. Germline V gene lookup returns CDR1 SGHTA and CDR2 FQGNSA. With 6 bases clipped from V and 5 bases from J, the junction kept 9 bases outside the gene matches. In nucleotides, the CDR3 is TGTGCCAGCAGTTTCGTTCAGGGGGGAACTGAAGCTTTCTTT. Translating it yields CASSFVQGGTEAFF. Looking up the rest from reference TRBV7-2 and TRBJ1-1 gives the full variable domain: GAGVSQSPSNKVTEKGKDVELRCDPISGHTALYWYRQSLGQGLEFLIYFQGNSAPDKSGLPSDRFSAERTGGSVSTLTIQRTQQEDSAVYLCASSFVQGGTEAFFGQGTRLTVV.

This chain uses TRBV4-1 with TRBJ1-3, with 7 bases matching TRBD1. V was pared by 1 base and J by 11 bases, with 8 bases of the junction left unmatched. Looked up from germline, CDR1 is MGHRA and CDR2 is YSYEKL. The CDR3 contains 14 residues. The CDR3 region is CASSQGQGVMSIYF. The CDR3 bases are TGCGCCAGCAGCCAAGGACAGGGCGTTATGTCCATATATTTT.

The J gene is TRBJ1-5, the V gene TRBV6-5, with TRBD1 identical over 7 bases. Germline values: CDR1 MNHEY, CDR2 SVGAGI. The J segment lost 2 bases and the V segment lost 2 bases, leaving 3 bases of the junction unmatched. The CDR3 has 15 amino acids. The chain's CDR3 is CASSYRGPGNQPQHF. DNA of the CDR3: TGTGCCAGCAGTTACAGGGGGCCCGGCAATCAGCCCCAGCATTTT.

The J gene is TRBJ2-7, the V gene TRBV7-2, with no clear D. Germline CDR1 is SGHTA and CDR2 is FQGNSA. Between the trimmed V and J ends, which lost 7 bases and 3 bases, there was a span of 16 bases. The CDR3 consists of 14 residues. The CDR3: CASTIQLADYEQYF. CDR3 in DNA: TGTGCCAGCACCATTCAGTTGGCGGACTACGAGCAGTACTTC.

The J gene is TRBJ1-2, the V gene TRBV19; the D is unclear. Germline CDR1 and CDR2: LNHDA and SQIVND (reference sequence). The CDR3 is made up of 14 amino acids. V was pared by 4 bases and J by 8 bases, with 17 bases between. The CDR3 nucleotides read TGTGCCAGTAGTAGCGGATCTGCGCTAAGGGGCTACACCTTC. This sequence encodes CASSSGSALRGYTF.